Presented here are 32 T cell receptor beta chains from one specimen sequenced in a study of blood T cells in healthy people across ages. A second PCR of 7 to 11 cycles used a sample-barcoded 5' primer and a J-beta primer mix. A single record per CDR3 protein comes from TCRdb applying MiXCR to the 5' RACE reads. In the table there are about 1.5 million distinct CDR3 sequences, approximately 42% of which are singletons. Sequencing was carried out using blood. Receptor source: a woman between 18 and 29 years old in good health.

The J gene is TRBJ2-4, the V gene TRBV7-9, with D possibly being TRBD2 (5 bases). Trimming removed 5 bases at V and 6 bases at J, with 11 bases between. Germline-derived CDR1 and CDR2 are SEHNR and FQNEAQ (reference sequence). The CDR3 extends over 13 amino acids. The CDR3 DNA is TGTGCCAGCAGCCCGGGGATGGGAAACATTCAGTACTTC. Its translation is CASSPGMGNIQYF.

The chain recombines TRBV15 with TRBJ2-1; D not certain. With 0 bases removed from V and 4 bases from J, the gap between germline ends came to 13 bases. The CDR3 is 16 residues long. Germline V gene sequence: CDR1 LNHNV, CDR2 YYDKDF (reference sequence). The CDR3 loop reads CATSRDLMSGYNEQFF. For the CDR3, the DNA is TGTGCCACCAGCAGAGATCTAATGTCCGGTTACAATGAGCAGTTCTTC.

A few counts support this clonotype. The chain links TRBV11-2 to TRBJ2-2, with D hard to call. Germline assignment: CDR1 SGHAT and CDR2 FQNNGV. With 5 bases removed from V and 3 bases from J, the gap between germline ends came to 13 bases. The CDR3 has 15 residues. CDR3 DNA sequence: TGTGCCAGCAGCCCCATTCCCCGATACACCGGGGAGCTGTTTTTT. Translated, it gives CASSPIPRYTGELFF. Using reference TRBV11-2 and TRBJ2-2 for the parts outside the CDR3, the full variable domain is EAGVAQSPRYKIIEKRQSVAFWCNPISGHATLYWYQQILGQGPKLLIQFQNNGVVDDSQLPKDRFSAERLKGVDSTLKIQPAKLEDSAVYLCASSPIPRYTGELFFGEGSRLTVL.

The chain couples TRBV12-3 or TRBV12-4 to TRBJ2-7; D remains ambiguous. V dropped 5 bases and J dropped 0 bases, with 14 bases sitting between them. There are 15 residues in the CDR3. The CDR3 nucleotides are TGTGCCAGCAGTCCCCTCTTAGATTTCTCCTACGAGCAGTACTTC. Its translation is CASSPLLDFSYEQYF.

This clonotype was seen more than once but under ten times. This sequence joins TRBV20-1 and TRBJ1-4; D call uncertain. The V gene's germline CDR1 is DFQATT and CDR2 SNEGSKA (reference sequence). The V end was cut by 7 bases, the J end by 8 bases, with 11 bases between. The CDR3 covers 11 residues. In DNA, the CDR3 is TGCAGTGGGCTTTTTCGCGAAAAACTGTTTTTT. Its protein product is CSGLFREKLFF.

J is TRBJ2-3 and V is TRBV6-2 or TRBV6-3, with TRBD2 matching over 7 bases. The CDR3 has 15 residues. J was trimmed by 0 bases and V by 2 bases; bases with no gene match: 2. Looked up from germline, CDR1 is MNHEY and CDR2 is SVGEGT. CDR3 in amino acids: CASSYQAGSTDTQYF. CDR3 DNA sequence: TGTGCCAGCAGTTACCAAGCGGGGAGCACAGATACGCAGTATTTT.

This chain uses TRBV6-2 or TRBV6-3 with TRBJ1-1; D is perhaps TRBD1 (6 bases). CDR1 MNHEY and CDR2 SVGEGT come from the germline V gene. The CDR3 has 13 residues. V gave up 4 bases and J gave up 6 bases, with 12 bases separating them. In nucleotides, the CDR3 is TGTGCCAGCAGTTCCCGGACAGCATCTGAAGCTTTCTTT. It is translated as CASSSRTASEAFF.

The chain recombines TRBV7-8 with TRBJ2-3; no reliable D call. Germline V gene lookup returns CDR1 SGHVS and CDR2 FQNEAQ. This CDR3 contains 13 residues. The CDR3 spells CTAGPRMSDTQYF. The DNA for the CDR3 is TGTACCGCTGGGCCTCGAATGTCAGATACGCAGTATTTT.

In this sample, this clonotype turned up a few times. The chain uses TRBV28 and TRBJ2-1; TRBD2 is a possible D gene (5 bases). The germline V and J ends were trimmed by 2 bases and 5 bases, with 13 bases remaining between them. Germline V gene lookup returns CDR1 MDHEN and CDR2 SYDVKM. This CDR3 has 15 residues. The CDR3: CASSLERARNNEQFF. In DNA, the CDR3 is TGTGCCAGCAGTTTAGAGAGGGCCCGGAACAATGAGCAGTTCTTC.

This clonotype was seen only a few times. The chain is built from TRBV25-1 and TRBJ2-7, with D possibly matching TRBD2 (7 bases). CDR3 size: 16 residues. The germline V gene has CDR1 MGHDK and CDR2 SYGVNS. The ends were cut back, 5 bases at V and 4 bases at J, with 21 bases in the middle. CDR3 protein: CASSSHVMEGGYEQYF. The CDR3 DNA sequence: TGTGCCAGCAGTTCCCACGTGATGGAGGGGGGGTACGAGCAGTACTTC.

J is TRBJ1-5 and V is TRBV28; 9 bases agree with TRBD1. Germline loops: CDR1 MDHEN, CDR2 SYDVKM. After removal of 6 bases from V and 3 bases from J, the junction contained 12 bases not matched to a gene. The CDR3 sequence is 17 residues long. The CDR3 spells CASSPGTGFFINQPQHF. The DNA for the CDR3 is TGTGCCAGCAGCCCCGGGACAGGGTTTTTTATCAATCAGCCCCAGCATTTT.

The rearrangement links TRBV12-3 or TRBV12-4 to TRBJ2-1; 9 nucleotides agree with TRBD1. The CDR3 runs to 15 residues. J lost 3 bases, V lost 6 bases, and 6 bases had no gene match. The CDR3, as DNA: TGTGCCAGCAGCAGACAGGGGGAGGACTACAATGAGCAGTTCTTC. Translated, it gives CASSRQGEDYNEQFF.

This clonotype turned up a few times. The chain carries TRBV6-5 and TRBJ2-5; D is perhaps TRBD1 (5 bases). The ends were cut back, 7 bases at V and 5 bases at J, with 14 bases in the middle. Germline assignment: CDR1 MNHEY and CDR2 SVGAGI. CDR3 size: 13 residues. The CDR3 DNA reads TGTGCCAGCATAACTCAGGGTGGGGAGACCCAGTACTTC. It translates to CASITQGGETQYF.

This clonotype came up a few times. The chain couples TRBV6-2 or TRBV6-3 to TRBJ2-1; 9 bases match TRBD1. This CDR3 comprises 17 residues. V was clipped by 4 bases and J by 8 bases; unmatched bases: 15. Germline assignment: CDR1 MNHEY and CDR2 SVGEGT. CDR3 protein: CASSFSPPGQGRDEQFF. CDR3 nucleotides: TGTGCCAGCAGTTTCTCACCCCCGGGACAGGGAAGGGATGAGCAGTTCTTC.

V and J are TRBV20-1 and TRBJ2-7; D is uncertain. Trimming cost V 6 bases and J 3 bases, with 9 bases left between them. Germline V gene data show CDR1 as DFQATT and CDR2 as SNEGSKA (reference sequence). CDR3 length: 11 amino acids. The chain's CDR3 is CSAPAHYEQYF. CDR3 coding DNA: TGCAGTGCCCCTGCCCACTACGAGCAGTACTTC.

V usage is TRBV12-3 or TRBV12-4 and J usage is TRBJ1-1; D gene unclear. The CDR3 covers 14 residues. Trimming left V 3 bases short and J 3 bases short, with 11 bases between. The CDR3: CASSFQEAYTEAFF. The CDR3 coding sequence is TGTGCCAGCAGTTTTCAGGAAGCGTACACTGAAGCTTTCTTT.

This clonotype appeared a few times. The CDR3 sequence is CSARSREDVSNQPQHF. DNA for the CDR3: TGCAGTGCTAGAAGCCGGGAGGACGTCAGCAATCAGCCCCAGCATTTT. V and J are TRBV20-1 and TRBJ1-5; D is unclear. The germline V and J ends were trimmed by 2 bases and 1 base, with 15 bases remaining between them. Germline V gene sequence: CDR1 DFQATT, CDR2 SNEGSKA (reference sequence). The CDR3 covers 16 residues.

The table lists this clonotype with a few counts. The chain is built from TRBV4-3 and TRBJ2-7; D is uncertain. This CDR3 region has 15 residues. V lost 0 bases and J 3 bases, leaving 12 bases between the germline ends. Germline V gene data show CDR1 as LGHNA and CDR2 as YSLEER. The CDR3 coding sequence is TGCGCCAGCAGCCAAGATCGGCAGGCCTACTACGAGCAGTACTTC. Translating it yields CASSQDRQAYYEQYF.

This clonotype was observed a handful of times. The V gene is TRBV5-1, the J gene TRBJ2-5; D may correspond to TRBD1 or TRBD2 (5 bases each). The germline CDR1 and CDR2 sequences are SGHRS and YFSETQ. V lost 5 bases to trimming and J lost 3 bases, with 14 bases between them. This CDR3 comprises 14 residues. The CDR3 DNA follows: TGCGCCAGCAGTACGGGGACCCTTGAAGAGACCCAGTACTTC. This sequence encodes CASSTGTLEETQYF.

This clonotype has only one observation. The chain carries TRBV20-1 and TRBJ2-1; 7 bases line up with TRBD2. This CDR3 has 13 amino acids. Germline lookup yields CDR1 DFQATT and CDR2 SNEGSKA (reference sequence). This CDR3 reads CSARKRESNEQFF. The CDR3 region has the DNA TGCAGCGCCCGGAAGCGGGAAAGCAATGAGCAGTTCTTC.

The chain is built from TRBV19 and TRBJ1-1; no definite D call. The V end was cut by 4 bases, the J end by 6 bases, with 15 bases between. The CDR3 runs 14 residues. The germline V gene encodes CDR1 LNHDA and CDR2 SQIVND (reference sequence). The CDR3: CASSTWTDLPEAFF. As DNA, the CDR3 is TGTGCCAGTAGTACCTGGACCGATCTCCCTGAAGCTTTCTTT.

The V gene is TRBV10-3, the J gene TRBJ2-5, with 10 nucleotides matching TRBD2. The CDR3 totals 13 residues. The V gene's germline CDR1 is ENHRY and CDR2 SYGVKD. J was trimmed by 5 bases and V by 10 bases; bases with no gene match: 7. The CDR3 DNA is TGTGCCACCAAGCGGGAGGGCCCGGAGACCCAGTACTTC. Its protein is CATKREGPETQYF.

This clonotype was recorded a few times. V and J are TRBV29-1 and TRBJ2-7, with 11 bases matching TRBD1. There are 12 residues in the CDR3. J gave up 5 bases and V 7 bases, and 4 bases lay outside the gene matches. Per the germline V gene, CDR1 is SQVTM and CDR2 is ANQGSEA. CDR3 DNA sequence: TGCAGCGCCGGGACAGGGGGAGACGAGCAGTACTTC. It codes for CSAGTGGDEQYF.

This clonotype was seen ten or more times. The rearrangement joins TRBV6-6 to TRBJ1-5; no clear D. The CDR3 totals 10 residues. Germline V gene lookup returns CDR1 MNHNY and CDR2 SVGAGI (reference sequence). Trimming took 8 bases from V and 5 from J, leaving 4 bases between them. CDR3 residues: CASGDQPQHF. The DNA of the CDR3 is TGTGCCAGCGGGGATCAGCCCCAGCATTTT.

At least ten counts were recorded for this clonotype. CDR3: CASSLSLSYEQYF. The CDR3 DNA is TGTGCCAGCAGCTTGAGCCTATCTTACGAGCAGTACTTC. The rearrangement joins TRBV27 to TRBJ2-7; D call uncertain. The CDR3 has 13 amino acids. V lost 6 bases and J lost 4, with 13 bases in between. Germline CDR1 is MNHEY and CDR2 is SMNVEV (reference sequence).

The gene calls are TRBV4-1 and TRBJ1-2, with 7 bases identical to TRBD1. Trimming removed 3 bases from V and 4 bases from J; junction bases left unmatched: 8. CDR1 and CDR2 (germline): MGHRA, YSYEKL. This CDR3 comprises 15 residues. The CDR3 is CASSHTGAPVYGYTF. In DNA form, the CDR3 reads TGCGCCAGCAGCCATACAGGGGCCCCCGTCTATGGCTACACCTTC.

This chain joins TRBV11-3 and TRBJ2-1; 7 bases are a match to TRBD1. V shed 5 bases and J 7 bases; nucleotides not matched to a gene: 11. The CDR3 consists of 15 residues. Germline lookup yields CDR1 SGHNT and CDR2 YENEEA. As DNA, the CDR3 is TGTGCCAGCAGCGAGGACAGGAACTCGGTGAATGAGCAGTTCTTC. It yields the protein CASSEDRNSVNEQFF.

The chain joins TRBV7-2 to TRBJ1-1, with D possibly TRBD1 on 6 matching bases. This CDR3 has 14 amino acids. V was trimmed by 5 bases and J by 3 bases, leaving 13 bases between them. The germline gives CDR1 SGHTA, CDR2 FQGNSA. The CDR3 here is CASSAGQSHTEAFF. Here the CDR3 DNA reads TGTGCCAGCAGCGCGGGACAAAGCCACACTGAAGCTTTCTTT.

This clonotype appeared a few times. This sequence joins TRBV7-9 and TRBJ2-1; D perhaps matches TRBD2 (6 bases). V lost 5 bases and J lost 5, with 16 bases in between. Germline assignment: CDR1 SEHNR and CDR2 FQNEAQ (reference sequence). CDR3 length: 15 amino acids. The CDR3 is CASSPAWAGNNEQFF. The CDR3 nucleotides read TGTGCCAGCAGCCCCGCTTGGGCGGGGAACAATGAGCAGTTCTTC.

With respect to this clonotype: Sequence at one end of the junction differs from germline and may be a read error. The CDR3 region is CANSPLGSYYGYTF. The CDR3 region has the DNA TGTGCCAACAGTCCTCTCGGGTCGTATTATGGCTACACCTTC. V is TRBV27 and J is TRBJ1-2, with D uncertain. The CDR3 spans 14 residues. Germline CDR1 reads MNHEY; CDR2 reads SMNVEV (reference sequence).

This clonotype was seen a handful of times. The chain has TRBV20-1 and TRBJ2-7; possibly TRBD2 for D (6 bases). V was pared by 1 base and J by 3 bases, with 13 bases between. Germline V gene data show CDR1 as DFQATT and CDR2 as SNEGSKA (reference sequence). This CDR3 comprises 14 residues. The CDR3: CSARGDQGGYEQYF. DNA of the CDR3: TGCAGTGCTAGAGGGGATCAGGGAGGCTACGAGCAGTACTTC.

This sequence joins TRBV6-5 and TRBJ1-1, with no clear D. V lost 0 bases, J lost 4 bases, and 12 bases lay in between. CDR1 MNHEY and CDR2 SVGAGI come from the germline V gene. This CDR3 region has 15 residues. The CDR3 DNA reads as TGTGCCAGCAGTTACTCGACGTGGCAGCTCACTGAAGCTTTCTTT. Protein sequence: CASSYSTWQLTEAFF.